This TCR beta chain was sequenced in a study of blood T cell repertoires in COVID-19. Some clones are missing from TCRdb's copy, which holds only in-frame ones; the method was immunoSEQ multiplex PCR. There are 250,000 or so clones in the sample; over 75% occur only once, and around 3.1% lies in the top ten. The CDR3 covers 13 residues. The germline V gene encodes CDR1 SGHDT and CDR2 YYEEEE. V was clipped by 7 bases and J by 1 base, with 11 bases between them. The sample taken for sequencing was PBMCs or T cells enriched from blood (not recorded which). This sequence joins TRBV5-6 and TRBJ1-1; tentatively, D is TRBD1 (5 bases). The source of this sequence is a woman aged 40-49 years who had been exposed to COVID-19. CDR3 sequence reads: CASAMGGNTEAFF. Written as DNA, the CDR3 is TGTGCCAGCGCAATGGGGGGGAACACTGAAGCTTTCTTT.